These 14 T cell receptor beta chains originate from one sample sequenced in a study of regulatory T cells in long-lasting Graves disease. Building of the TCR beta libraries involved iRepertoire HTBI primers and Arm-PCR of CDR3 regions. TCRdb re-called the multiplex PCR reads with MiXCR, one entry per CDR3 protein. This table has approximately 540,000 distinct CDR3 sequences, more than 10% appearing once. Time point reported: newly diagnosed GD, antithyroid drugs for less than 3 months. Researchers made the TCR library from RNA that was extracted from PBMCs. The sample was also linked to a second study, of T cells in Graves' hyperthyroidism and ophthalmopathy.

The sequencing used peripheral blood mononuclear cells (PBMCs), collected at new diagnosis, from a patient treated with antithyroid drugs. The receptor source for this set is a woman aged 25 to 39 with Graves disease.

This clonotype was seen a handful of times. V gene TRBV20-1 combines with J gene TRBJ2-3; tentatively, D is TRBD2 (6 bases). The CDR3 length is 14 residues. V was shortened by 5 bases and J by 5 bases, with 17 bases between the two germline ends. Germline CDR1 is DFQATT and CDR2 is SNEGSKA (reference sequence). CDR3 loop: CSACPGLAVDTQYF. The CDR3 DNA sequence: TGCAGTGCTTGCCCGGGACTGGCGGTAGATACGCAGTATTTT.

This chain connects TRBV3-1 to TRBJ2-2, with D unclear. The length of the CDR3 is 15 residues. Trimming took off 1 base at V and 4 bases at J, with 10 bases between the two ends. From germline, CDR1 is LGHDT and CDR2 YNNKEL (reference sequence). CDR3 amino acids: CASSQGRTTTGELFF. For the CDR3, the DNA is TGTGCCAGCAGCCAAGGCCGGACCACCACCGGGGAGCTGTTTTTT.

This clonotype has at least ten counts. This chain joins TRBV10-1 and TRBJ2-5, with 7 bases identical to TRBD2. This CDR3 is 16 amino acids long. J lost 3 bases, V lost 6 bases, and 13 bases had no gene match. Per germline, CDR1 WNHNN and CDR2 SYGVQD (reference sequence). CDR3 sequence reads: CASSPRTGGREETQYF. In DNA form, the CDR3 reads TGCGCCAGCAGCCCCCGAACGGGCGGGAGAGAAGAGACCCAGTACTTC.

This clonotype was picked up a small number of times. V is TRBV28 and J is TRBJ1-1, with D unclear. V lost 1 base and J 1 base, leaving 7 bases between the germline ends. This CDR3 has 14 amino acids. Looked up from germline, CDR1 is MDHEN and CDR2 is SYDVKM. Written as DNA, the CDR3 is TGTGCCAGCAGTTTATTCAGCAGGAACACTGAAGCTTTCTTT. Translation: CASSLFSRNTEAFF.

This clonotype was detected many times. This CDR3 is CASSWPGSSYEQYF. CDR3 in DNA: TGTGCCAGCAGCTGGCCGGGATCCTCCTACGAGCAGTACTTC. This chain joins TRBV13 and TRBJ2-7, with D tentatively TRBD2 (5 bases). The CDR3 sequence is 14 residues long. V was pared by 4 bases and J by 0 bases, with 10 bases between. Germline values: CDR1 PRHDT, CDR2 FYEKMQ (reference sequence). The variable domain in full, with the rest retrieved from reference TRBV13 and TRBJ2-7, is AAGVIQSPRHLIKEKRETATLKCYPIPRHDTVYWYQQGPGQDPQFLISFYEKMQSDKGSIPDRFSAQQFSDYHSELNMSSLELGDSALYFCASSWPGSSYEQYFGPGTRLTVT.

This clonotype was observed at least ten times. The chain has TRBV29-1 and TRBJ2-5; D might be TRBD2 (6 bases). CDR3 size: 11 residues. Looked up from germline, CDR1 is SQVTM and CDR2 is ANQGSEA. CDR3 nucleotides: TGCAGTGGAGGGCTAACAGAGACCCAGTACTTC. Translating it yields CSGGLTETQYF.

This clonotype was seen a handful of times. The CDR3 DNA reads TGTGCCAGCAGCAACGAGGTCCTTAGTCTCTATGGCTACACCTTC. Encoded protein: CASSNEVLSLYGYTF. V and J are TRBV28 and TRBJ1-2, with D unresolved. V lost 6 bases and J 4 bases, leaving 18 bases between the germline ends. The CDR3 is 15 residues long. Germline V gives CDR1 MDHEN, CDR2 SYDVKM.

This clonotype was observed at least ten times. The gene calls are TRBV28 and TRBJ1-6; possibly TRBD1 for D (5 bases). This CDR3 has 14 residues. The germline CDR1 and CDR2 sequences are MDHEN and SYDVKM. V was cut by 2 bases and J by 7 bases, with 9 bases left in between. The CDR3 DNA reads as TGTGCCAGCAGTTTAGGGGGTTCCAATTCACCCCTCCACTTT. This encodes CASSLGGSNSPLHF.

This clonotype was seen at least ten times. The chain couples TRBV20-1 to TRBJ1-5, with a possible D match to TRBD1 (5 bases). Trimming removed 3 bases from V and 5 bases from J, with 11 bases in between. The germline V gene encodes CDR1 DFQATT and CDR2 SNEGSKA (reference sequence). The CDR3 contains 13 residues. CDR3 bases: TGCAGTGCTAGCGGGACCGGTTATCAGCCCCAGCATTTT. Translating it yields CSASGTGYQPQHF.

This clonotype was counted ten times or more. The rearrangement links TRBV24-1 to TRBJ1-2; the D is unclear. Trimming took off 0 bases at V and 5 bases at J, with 6 bases between the two ends. Germline assignment: CDR1 KGHDR and CDR2 SFDVKD. The CDR3 has 13 residues. CDR3 sequence (DNA): TGTGCCACCAGTGATTTGGAGGAGTATGGCTACACCTTC. Protein product: CATSDLEEYGYTF.

This clonotype came up many times. This chain connects TRBV7-9 to TRBJ1-1, with 7 bases that match TRBD1. CDR1 and CDR2 from the germline V gene are SEHNR and FQNEAQ (reference sequence). J lost 4 bases, V lost 2 bases, and 10 bases had no gene match. The CDR3 covers 16 residues. CDR3 sequence (DNA): TGTGCCAGCAGCTTACCTGACAGGGAGGCTATCACTGAAGCTTTCTTT. It codes for CASSLPDREAITEAFF.

In regard to this clonotype: A read error is the likely source, as a far larger clone sits one nucleotide away. The chain employs TRBV7-2 and TRBJ1-5, with 7 bases aligning to TRBD1. Per the germline V gene, CDR1 is SGHTA and CDR2 is FQGNSA. The CDR3 consists of 14 residues. V shed 5 bases and J 1 base; nucleotides not matched to a gene: 2. CDR3 coding DNA: TGTGCCAGCAGCCAGACAGGGAGCAATCAGCCCCAGCATTTT. Translated, it gives CASSQTGSNQPQHF. Filled out from reference TRBV7-2 and TRBJ1-5, the complete variable domain reads GAGVSQSPSNKVTEKGKDVELRCDPISGHTALYWYRQSLGQGLEFLIYFQGNSAPDKSGLPSDRFSAERTGGSVSTLTIQRTQQEDSAVYLCASSQTGSNQPQHFGDGTRLSIL.

This chain links TRBV10-3 with TRBJ2-1; tentatively, D is TRBD2 (6 bases). CDR3 size: 16 residues. The germline gives CDR1 ENHRY, CDR2 SYGVKD. The V and J ends lost 8 bases and 1 base respectively, with 18 bases between them. The CDR3 sequence: CAIGLAEEASYNEQFF. The CDR3 bases are TGTGCCATCGGGTTAGCGGAGGAGGCTTCCTACAATGAGCAGTTCTTC.

This clonotype was detected ten times or more. The chain uses TRBV2 and TRBJ1-1; D ambiguous. The germline V and J ends were trimmed by 4 bases and 6 bases, with 18 bases remaining between them. Germline V gives CDR1 SNHLY, CDR2 FYNNEI. The CDR3 consists of 15 residues. The CDR3 DNA reads TGTGCCAGCAGTGCCTACGTGGGGTTGCGTGCTGAAGCTTTCTTT. As protein: CASSAYVGLRAEAFF.